Reported below is one T cell receptor (beta chain). A process of 5'RACE template switching, which added a universal primer site and UMIs, was used to make TCR cDNA. TCRdb used MiXCR to reprocess the 5' RACE reads, holding one entry per CDR3 protein. The sample shows a few hundred thousand distinct CDR3 sequences, approximately 4% of them seen only once. The sample originates from a study of T cells after yellow fever vaccination. CDR3 length: 15 amino acids. Trimming cost V 6 bases and J 4 bases; bases outside gene matches: 8. The source of this sequence is a man aged 18 to 29 who received the YFV17D yellow fever vaccine. Sequencing was performed on PBMCs, taken 5 days after the yellow fever booster vaccination. The chain couples TRBV12-3 or TRBV12-4 to TRBJ2-3; TRBD1 matches 9 bases. CDR3 protein: CASRGGTGPPDTQYF. Here the CDR3 DNA reads TGTGCCAGCAGAGGGGGGACAGGGCCCCCAGATACGCAGTATTTT.